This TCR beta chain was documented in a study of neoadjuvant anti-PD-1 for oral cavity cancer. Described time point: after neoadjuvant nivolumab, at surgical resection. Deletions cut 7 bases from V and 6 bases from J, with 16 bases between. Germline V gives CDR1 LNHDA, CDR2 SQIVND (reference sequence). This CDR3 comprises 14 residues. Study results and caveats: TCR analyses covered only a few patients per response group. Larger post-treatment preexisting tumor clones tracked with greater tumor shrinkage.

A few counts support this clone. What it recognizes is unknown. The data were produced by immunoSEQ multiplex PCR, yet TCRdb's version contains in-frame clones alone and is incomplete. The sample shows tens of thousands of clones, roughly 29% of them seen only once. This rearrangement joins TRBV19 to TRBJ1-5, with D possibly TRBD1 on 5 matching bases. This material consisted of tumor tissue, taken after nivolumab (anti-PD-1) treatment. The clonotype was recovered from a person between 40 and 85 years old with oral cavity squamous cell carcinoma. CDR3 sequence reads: CASMWQGEGQPQHF. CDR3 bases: TGTGCCAGTATGTGGCAAGGGGAAGGTCAGCCCCAGCATTTT.